The 19 T cell receptor beta chains given below trace back to one sample, sequenced in a study of CD8+CD57+ T cells in acquired aplastic anemia. Genomic DNA, serving as template, underwent TCR beta VDJ and CDR3 profiling. TCRdb analysed the reads with MiXCR anew, one entry per CDR3 protein. The sample yields 150,000 to 200,000 distinct CDR3 sequences, approximately 40% seen once. What was sequenced was sorted CD4+, CD8+, or CD8+CD57+ T cells (not recorded which) from PBMCs. The source of these receptors is a human donor in good health.

The chain combines TRBV10-2 with TRBJ1-2; 8 nucleotides align to TRBD1. The CDR3 contains 15 residues. In germline, CDR1 is WSHSY, CDR2 SAAADI. The V and J ends lost 7 bases and 5 bases, in that order; junction bases with no gene match: 12. In DNA, the CDR3 is TGCGCCAGCAAAACGACAGGGGAATTTGGATATGGCTACACCTTC. It encodes CASKTTGEFGYGYTF.

Here the CDR3 DNA reads TGTGCCAGGGGGTCGGTCGGGAAGGATCAGCCCCAGCATTTT. Translating gives CARGSVGKDQPQHF. V usage is TRBV6-1 and J usage is TRBJ1-5; no firm D call. The CDR3 is 14 amino acids. Germline V gene lookup returns CDR1 MNHNS and CDR2 SASEGT. Trimming removed 9 bases at V and 5 bases at J, with 17 bases between.

This chain connects TRBV7-3 to TRBJ1-6; D gene ambiguous. The ends were cut back, 4 bases at V and 9 bases at J, with 16 bases in the middle. CDR3 length equals 15 residues. The germline V gene encodes CDR1 SGHTA and CDR2 FQGTGA. CDR3 DNA sequence: TGTGCCAGCAGCTCCTCGGGGTCCGAAGGTTCACCCCTCCACTTT. Protein: CASSSSGSEGSPLHF.

Many counts were recorded for this clonotype. V gene TRBV9 combines with J gene TRBJ1-5; 9 positions agree with TRBD1. CDR3 length: 14 residues. V lost 3 bases, J lost 6 bases, and 4 bases stayed unmatched. Germline loops: CDR1 SGDLS, CDR2 YYNGEE. The CDR3 nucleotides are TGTGCCAGCAGCGCTCGACAGGGGGGTCAGCCCCAGCATTTT. Its translation: CASSARQGGQPQHF.

This clonotype was seen only a few times. The chain is built from TRBV5-6 and TRBJ2-7; no firm D call. V gave up 4 bases and J gave up 4 bases, with 12 bases separating them. The CDR3 is made up of 13 amino acids. The germline V gene has CDR1 SGHDT and CDR2 YYEEEE. CDR3 in amino acids: CASSPNTGYEQYF. CDR3 sequence (DNA): TGTGCCAGCAGCCCGAACACGGGTTACGAGCAGTACTTC.

There are many counts of this clonotype. As DNA, the CDR3 is TGCGCCAGCAGCCAAGAACTCTTACAGGGCAATCAGCCCCAGCATTTT. Encoded protein: CASSQELLQGNQPQHF. This chain uses TRBV4-1 with TRBJ1-5; D possibly corresponds to TRBD1 (5 bases). The germline CDR1 and CDR2 sequences are MGHRA and YSYEKL. The CDR3 length is 16 residues. V lost 0 bases, J lost 2 bases, and 11 bases lay in between.

This clonotype was seen ten or more times. V usage is TRBV2 and J usage is TRBJ1-3, with 7 bases lining up with TRBD1. V lost 3 bases to trimming and J lost 4 bases; unmatched junction nucleotides: 3. Germline CDR1 SNHLY, CDR2 FYNNEI. The CDR3 runs 14 residues. CDR3 nucleotide sequence: TGTGCCAGCAGTGATACGGGACAGGGAAACACCATATATTTT. Encoded protein: CASSDTGQGNTIYF.

Worth noting for this clonotype: This clone may be a read error of a much larger clone one base away. The chain uses TRBV6-1 and TRBJ2-7; D unresolved. V lost 5 bases and J 0 bases, leaving 11 bases between the germline ends. This CDR3 is built from 14 residues. Germline CDR1 reads MNHNS; CDR2 reads SASEGT. The CDR3 coding sequence is TGTGCCAGCAGTCATGGTTGCAGCTCCTACGAGCAGTACTTC. Translated, it gives CASSHGCSSYEQYF.

The chain has TRBV14 and TRBJ1-1, with TRBD1 as a possible D gene (5 bases). The CDR3 spans 15 residues. V lost 0 bases, J lost 0 bases, and 8 bases lay in between. The germline V gene has CDR1 SGHDN and CDR2 FVKESK. In DNA form, the CDR3 reads TGTGCCAGCAGCCAAGACGACAGAGTGAACACTGAAGCTTTCTTT. Translating gives CASSQDDRVNTEAFF.

This clonotype was found many times. J is TRBJ2-3 and V is TRBV20-1, with 10 bases identical to TRBD2. CDR1 is DFQATT and CDR2 is SNEGSKA in the germline V gene (reference sequence). V dropped 4 bases and J dropped 0; count of bases not matched to a gene: 4. This CDR3 is built from 15 residues. The CDR3 region is CSANPGLASTDTQYF. The CDR3 DNA is TGCAGTGCTAATCCGGGACTAGCGAGCACAGATACGCAGTATTTT.

This clonotype came up many times. The J gene is TRBJ2-2, the V gene TRBV12-3 or TRBV12-4; 7 nucleotides match TRBD1. Germline trimming cut 6 bases from V and 1 base from J; bases unmatched to any gene: 5. The CDR3 length is 15 residues. CDR3 residues: CASSSGTVNTGELFF. The CDR3 nucleotides are TGTGCCAGCAGCTCCGGGACAGTGAACACCGGGGAGCTGTTTTTT.

This clonotype was observed many times. The rearrangement joins TRBV5-1 to TRBJ2-7; the match to TRBD2 covers 7 bases. J gave up 1 base and V 3 bases, and 7 bases lay outside the gene matches. The CDR3 contains 15 residues. Germline values: CDR1 SGHRS, CDR2 YFSETQ. The CDR3 DNA sequence: TGCGCCAGCAGCTCAATGCGGGGGACGTCCTACGAGCAGTACTTC. Residues: CASSSMRGTSYEQYF.

The chain couples TRBV7-3 to TRBJ2-1; D gene unclear. Germline-derived CDR1 and CDR2 are SGHTA and FQGTGA. The germline V and J ends were trimmed by 5 bases and 6 bases, with 11 bases remaining between them. This CDR3 is built from 13 residues. CDR3 in DNA: TGTGCCAGCAGCCCCGGCTGGGGCAATGAGCAGTTCTTC. Protein: CASSPGWGNEQFF.

This clonotype was seen only once. V gene TRBV25-1 combines with J gene TRBJ1-5; D remains unclear. Germline V gives CDR1 MGHDK, CDR2 SYGVNS. The V end lost 8 bases, the J end lost 14 bases, and 25 bases lay between the germline ends. The CDR3 has 14 amino acids. For the CDR3, the DNA is TGTGCCAGCGGGGAGTTGTCACCTCGGGCGGATGAGCATTTT. It is translated as CASGELSPRADEHF.

The chain has TRBV2 and TRBJ2-5; 9 nucleotides align to TRBD2. V lost 5 bases and J lost 2; bases outside the gene matches: 6. The CDR3 loop spans 15 amino acids. Germline V gene data show CDR1 as SNHLY and CDR2 as FYNNEI. The CDR3 reads CASSPASGAQETQYF. CDR3 DNA: TGTGCCAGCAGTCCTGCTAGCGGGGCACAAGAGACCCAGTACTTC. Full variable domain (remainder filled in from reference TRBV2 and TRBJ2-5): EPEVTQTPSHQVTQMGQEVILRCVPISNHLYFYWYRQILGQKVEFLVSFYNNEISEKSEIFDDQFSVERPDGSNFTLKIRSTKLEDSAMYFCASSPASGAQETQYFGPGTRLLVL.

This clonotype appeared a single time. The CDR3 DNA reads as TGCGCCAGCAGCTCCCGGGACAGGGGACCTAATTCACCCCTCCACTTT. Encoded protein: CASSSRDRGPNSPLHF. The chain has TRBV5-1 and TRBJ1-6; TRBD1 agrees at 10 bases. Trimming cost V 3 bases and J 6 bases; bases outside gene matches: 6. The germline CDR1 and CDR2 sequences are SGHRS and YFSETQ. The CDR3 has 16 residues.

The rearrangement uses TRBV9 and TRBJ1-6; 9 positions match TRBD1. The CDR3 contains 15 residues. The junction had 6 bases not matched to a gene; V was cut back by 3 bases and J by 8 bases. Germline assignment: CDR1 SGDLS and CDR2 YYNGEE. This CDR3 reads CASSATGQGDSPLHF. The DNA of the CDR3 is TGTGCCAGCAGCGCGACGGGACAGGGCGATTCACCCCTCCACTTT.

This clonotype was counted many times. V is TRBV12-3 or TRBV12-4 and J is TRBJ2-5, with D maybe TRBD2 (5 bases). V shed 6 bases and J shed 5 bases, with 10 bases lying between them. The CDR3 loop spans 12 amino acids. CDR3 amino acids: CASSRGAETQYF. DNA for the CDR3: TGTGCCAGCAGCCGGGGTGCCGAGACCCAGTACTTC.

This chain uses TRBV5-1 with TRBJ1-4; tentative D call: TRBD1 (5 bases). Trimming pared 0 bases from V and 7 bases from J, leaving 13 bases between. From germline, CDR1 is SGHRS and CDR2 YFSETQ. The CDR3 runs to 15 residues. Here the CDR3 reads CASSLDGGVGEKLFF. The CDR3, as DNA: TGCGCCAGCAGCTTGGACGGGGGTGTCGGTGAAAAACTGTTTTTT.